These 20 T cell receptor beta chains were sequenced from one sample in a study of regulatory T cells in long-lasting Graves disease. For TCR beta, libraries came from iRepertoire HTBI primers and Arm-PCR of CDR3 regions. TCRdb re-derived calls from the multiplex PCR reads in MiXCR, one entry per CDR3 protein. This table has 400,000 to 650,000 distinct CDR3 sequences, 15% to 20% appearing once. Specified time point: newly diagnosed GD, antithyroid drugs for less than 3 months. Following extraction of RNA from PBMCs, that RNA was used to make the TCR library. This sample was shared with a second study, whose subject was T cells in Graves' hyperthyroidism and ophthalmopathy.

Sequenced material: peripheral blood mononuclear cells (PBMCs), taken at new diagnosis, from a patient treated with antithyroid drugs. The receptors were sampled from a middle-aged woman with Graves disease.

On this clonotype: A much larger clone differs by one base, so this may be a read error. This chain connects TRBV7-3 to TRBJ1-2, with D unclear. This CDR3 is built from 14 residues. CDR1 is SGHTA, CDR2 FQGTGA, per germline. Trimming took off 5 bases at V and 5 bases at J, with 15 bases between the two ends. CDR3 sequence (DNA): TGTGCCAGCAGCCATCTGAGGGTGTTATATGGCTACACCTTC. Its translation: CASSHLRVLYGYTF.

Note on this clonotype: It may be a read error: a sequence one base away is much more abundant. V and J are TRBV2 and TRBJ2-1; TRBD2 agrees at 10 bases. This CDR3 is built from 14 residues. Germline trimming cut 4 bases from V and 10 bases from J; bases unmatched to any gene: 7. The V gene's germline CDR1 is SNHLY and CDR2 FYNNEI. The CDR3 DNA reads as TGTGCCAGCAGTGCACTAGCGGGGCCGGAGGAGCAGTTCTTC. Its protein product is CASSALAGPEEQFF.

A few counts support this clonotype. The junction does not match germline at one end; this may be a read error. CDR3 amino acids: CASSSPGTGGAGHF. The CDR3 DNA sequence: TGCGCCAGCAGCTCCCCCGGGACAGGGGGCGCGGGGCACTTC. This chain connects TRBV5-1 to TRBJ2-5; 12 bases fit TRBD1. Looked up from germline, CDR1 is SGHRS and CDR2 is YFSETQ. The CDR3 covers 14 residues.

This clonotype was picked up many times. The J gene is TRBJ2-5, the V gene TRBV28, with 16 bases that match TRBD2. J gave up 5 bases and V 6 bases, and 9 bases lay outside the gene matches. CDR1 and CDR2 from the germline V gene are MDHEN and SYDVKM. The CDR3 consists of 17 residues. The CDR3 nucleotides are TGTGCCAGCAGCTCCGGGACTAGCGGGGGGGCACAGGAGACCCAGTACTTC. Translated, it gives CASSSGTSGGAQETQYF.

Ten or more counts support this clonotype. The chain is built from TRBV3-1 and TRBJ1-2; D gene ambiguous. V was cut by 3 bases and J by 4 bases, with 12 bases left in between. Germline V gene sequence: CDR1 LGHDT, CDR2 YNNKEL (reference sequence). The CDR3 is 14 amino acids. In DNA form, the CDR3 reads TGTGCCAGCAGCCAGGAGGGTGACGTCTATGGCTACACCTTC. Its translation is CASSQEGDVYGYTF.

V is TRBV20-1 and J is TRBJ2-7, with 8 bases matching TRBD2. The CDR3 runs 14 residues. V was clipped by 6 bases and J by 7 bases; unmatched bases: 14. CDR1 and CDR2 from the germline V gene are DFQATT and SNEGSKA (reference sequence). CDR3 sequence: CSALTRPGRGEQYF. CDR3 DNA sequence: TGCAGTGCACTTACGAGACCCGGGAGGGGAGAGCAGTACTTC.

V is TRBV28 and J is TRBJ1-2; D gene uncertain. The CDR3 is made up of 11 amino acids. The V and J ends lost 4 bases and 6 bases respectively, with 6 bases between them. Germline assignment: CDR1 MDHEN and CDR2 SYDVKM. This chain's CDR3 is CASSYGNGYTF. CDR3 DNA sequence: TGTGCCAGCAGTTACGGGAATGGCTACACCTTC.

This clonotype was observed a few times. This chain connects TRBV7-2 to TRBJ1-2; D uncertain. The germline V and J ends were trimmed by 3 bases and 2 bases, with 13 bases remaining between them. The CDR3 is 15 amino acids. CDR1 is SGHTA and CDR2 is FQGNSA in the germline V gene. The chain's CDR3 is CASSLGILGNYGYTF. The CDR3 bases are TGTGCCAGCAGCTTGGGGATCTTAGGGAACTATGGCTACACCTTC.

This clonotype has ten or more counts. J is TRBJ2-5 and V is TRBV2, with 8 bases lining up with TRBD2. The CDR3 runs to 15 residues. Germline V CDR1 and CDR2: SNHLY, FYNNEI. J was trimmed by 4 bases and V by 1 base; bases with no gene match: 5. The CDR3 region has the DNA TGTGCCAGCAGTGAAGGCGGGGGGTTTACAGAGACCCAGTACTTC. Translated: CASSEGGGFTETQYF.

This clonotype was observed at least ten times. The chain employs TRBV20-1 and TRBJ2-3, with D hard to call. Trimming stripped 2 bases from V and 0 bases from J, with 6 bases between. The CDR3 has 13 amino acids. Germline V gene data show CDR1 as DFQATT and CDR2 as SNEGSKA (reference sequence). CDR3 nucleotides: TGCAGTGCTAGACCGGCTAGCACAGATACGCAGTATTTT. Residues: CSARPASTDTQYF.

This chain links TRBV7-6 with TRBJ2-7; 7 bases line up with TRBD1. The J segment lost 3 bases and the V segment lost 5 bases, leaving 7 bases of the junction unmatched. Per the germline V gene, CDR1 is SGHVS and CDR2 is FNYEAQ. The CDR3 has 14 residues. Here the CDR3 DNA reads TGTGCCAGCAGCCCTTCGACAGGGCACTACGAGCAGTACTTC. It is translated as CASSPSTGHYEQYF.

This clonotype was picked up many times. CDR3 protein: CASSLPRVGSGGYTF. CDR3 DNA sequence: TGTGCCAGCTCACTACCACGGGTGGGGAGCGGCGGCTACACCTTC. This rearrangement joins TRBV18 to TRBJ1-2, with D uncertain. V lost 4 bases to trimming and J lost 8 bases, with 20 bases between them. Germline V gives CDR1 KGHSH, CDR2 LQKENI. CDR3 size: 15 residues. The whole variable domain, remainder taken from reference TRBV18 and TRBJ1-2, is NAGVMQNPRHLVRRRGQEARLRCSPMKGHSHVYWYRQLPEEGLKFMVYLQKENIIDESGMPKERFSAEFPKEGPSILRIQQVVRGDSAAYFCASSLPRVGSGGYTFGSGTRLTVV.

A note on this clonotype: A far larger clone is just one base off, so this is likely a read error. The chain joins TRBV11-3 to TRBJ2-1; 8 bases map to TRBD1. This CDR3 is 15 amino acids long. The J segment lost 5 bases and the V segment lost 4 bases, leaving 7 bases of the junction unmatched. The germline V gene encodes CDR1 SGHNT and CDR2 YENEEA. CDR3 sequence reads: CASSYGQGNHNEQFF. The CDR3 bases are TGTGCCAGCAGCTACGGACAGGGAAACCACAATGAGCAGTTCTTC.

This clonotype appeared many times. CDR3 sequence: CASSPPGHFMNTEAFF. The CDR3 DNA sequence: TGTGCCAGCTCACCACCGGGACATTTCATGAACACTGAAGCTTTCTTT. The chain joins TRBV18 to TRBJ1-1; weak D call: TRBD1 (6 bases). Germline assignment: CDR1 KGHSH and CDR2 LQKENI. The CDR3 covers 16 residues. V lost 0 bases and J lost 0, with 11 bases in between.

This clonotype was picked up a small number of times. This chain uses TRBV29-1 with TRBJ1-1; the D is unclear. Germline CDR1 is SQVTM and CDR2 is ANQGSEA. With 0 bases removed from V and 8 bases from J, the gap between germline ends came to 10 bases. The CDR3 consists of 12 residues. In DNA, the CDR3 is TGCAGCGTTGAAGAGGCTAGGGCCGAAGCTTTCTTT. Translation gives CSVEEARAEAFF.

The V gene is TRBV6-2 or TRBV6-3, the J gene TRBJ1-2; 7 nucleotides line up with TRBD1. The CDR3 sequence is 14 residues long. The ends lost 0 bases at V and 8 bases at J; junction bases unmatched: 6. The germline V gene encodes CDR1 MNHEY and CDR2 SVGEGT. The CDR3 loop is CASSYSEGAEGYTF. The CDR3 bases are TGTGCCAGCAGTTACTCGGAGGGGGCCGAAGGCTACACCTTC.

This clonotype has a handful of counts. The rearrangement joins TRBV6-1 to TRBJ1-1; a weak D match, TRBD1 (6 bases). The germline V gene has CDR1 MNHNS and CDR2 SASEGT. This CDR3 has 15 residues. V was clipped by 6 bases and J by 1 base, with 15 bases between them. The CDR3 region is CASRKIDRPNTEAFF. The DNA of the CDR3 is TGTGCCAGCAGAAAAATCGACAGGCCGAACACTGAAGCTTTCTTT.

This clonotype was found many times. The chain combines TRBV20-1 with TRBJ1-2; D is unresolved. The CDR3 is made up of 11 amino acids. The V end lost 3 bases, the J end lost 7 bases, and 9 bases lay between the germline ends. Germline V gene lookup returns CDR1 DFQATT and CDR2 SNEGSKA (reference sequence). The CDR3 loop reads CSASPAGGYTF. The CDR3 nucleotides are TGCAGTGCTAGCCCCGCAGGTGGCTACACCTTC.

The V gene is TRBV3-1, the J gene TRBJ2-2; D is ambiguous. Germline loops: CDR1 LGHDT, CDR2 YNNKEL (reference sequence). This CDR3 is built from 13 residues. Trimming removed 1 base from V and 5 bases from J, with 5 bases in between. This CDR3 is CASSQARTGELFF. CDR3 in DNA: TGTGCCAGCAGCCAAGCAAGGACCGGGGAGCTGTTTTTT.

The chain couples TRBV18 to TRBJ1-5; no firm D call. The CDR3 sequence is 13 residues long. Trimming left V 5 bases short and J 4 bases short, with 9 bases between. Per germline, CDR1 KGHSH and CDR2 LQKENI. The CDR3 loop reads CASSDTLNQPQHF. The CDR3 DNA is TGTGCCAGCTCAGACACTTTAAATCAGCCCCAGCATTTT. Together with reference TRBV18 and TRBJ1-5, the CDR3 gives the full variable domain: NAGVMQNPRHLVRRRGQEARLRCSPMKGHSHVYWYRQLPEEGLKFMVYLQKENIIDESGMPKERFSAEFPKEGPSILRIQQVVRGDSAAYFCASSDTLNQPQHFGDGTRLSIL.